The source of this TCR beta chain is a study of cytomegalovirus exposure and HLA in healthy donors. On the study more broadly: Out of fewer than 400 genotyped donors, roughly 80% belonged to the Caucasian-associated ancestry cluster.

PCR was performed using 60 Vbeta and 13 Jbeta primers. The table came from immunoSEQ multiplex PCR; TCRdb's copy has only in-frame clones and leaves some out. There are about 160,000 clones in the sample; roughly 84% occur only once, and around 0.97% lies in the top ten. This CDR3 comprises 15 residues. The germline V gene encodes CDR1 MGHRA and CDR2 YSYEKL. Trimming left V 0 bases short and J 4 bases short, with 13 bases between. The chain recombines TRBV4-1 with TRBJ2-7, with D perhaps matching TRBD2 (5 bases). The sample consisted of PBMCs. The clonotype comes from a man aged 25-40 years in good health and CMV-seronegative. CDR3 protein: CASSQDFTRGYEQYF. For the CDR3, the DNA is TGCGCCAGCAGCCAAGACTTTACTAGAGGGTACGAGCAGTACTTC.